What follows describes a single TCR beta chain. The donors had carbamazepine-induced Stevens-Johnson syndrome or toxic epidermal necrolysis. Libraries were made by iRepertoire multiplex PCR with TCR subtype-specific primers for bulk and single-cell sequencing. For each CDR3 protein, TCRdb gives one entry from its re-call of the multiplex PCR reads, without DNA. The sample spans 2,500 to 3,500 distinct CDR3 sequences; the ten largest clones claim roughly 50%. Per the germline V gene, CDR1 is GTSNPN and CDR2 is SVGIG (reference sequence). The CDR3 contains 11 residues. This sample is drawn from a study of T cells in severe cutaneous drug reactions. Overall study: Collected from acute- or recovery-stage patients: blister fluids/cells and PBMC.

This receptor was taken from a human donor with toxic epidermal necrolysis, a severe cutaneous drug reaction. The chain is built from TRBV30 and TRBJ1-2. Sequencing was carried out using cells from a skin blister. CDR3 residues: CAWSVNYGYTF.